This T cell receptor beta chain originates from a study of OX40 agonist ivuxolimab in advanced cancers. General study results and limits: Partial responders at 0.1-3.0 mg/kg had among the lowest clonal expansion.

In germline, CDR1 is SEHNR, CDR2 FQNEAQ (reference sequence). V was pared by 5 bases and J by 7 bases, with 9 bases of the junction left unmatched. The CDR3 totals 16 residues. Using immunoSEQ multiplex PCR, the repertoire was profiled, and TCRdb retains in-frame clones only, with some absent. This sample has about 78,000 clones; almost 95% occur once, and the top ten carry under 3.5%. A remark on this clone: Its target is not known.

The sequence was collected from an adult with an advanced solid tumor such as melanoma, head and neck, liver or kidney cancer. V and J are TRBV7-9 and TRBJ2-1; 12 positions agree with TRBD2. Sample: CD4+ or CD8+ T cells sorted from blood, taken in a trial of the OX40 agonist ivuxolimab. In nucleotides, the CDR3 is TGTGCCAGCAGCCCCAGGACTAGCGGGATTATAAATGAGCAGTTCTTC. Translation: CASSPRTSGIINEQFF. Full variable domain (rest looked up from reference TRBV7-9 and TRBJ2-1): DTGVSQNPRHKITKRGQNVTFRCDPISEHNRLYWYRQTLGQGPEFLTYFQNEAQLEKSRLLSDRFSAERPKGSFSTLEIQRTEQGDSAMYLCASSPRTSGIINEQFFGPGTRLTVL.